This TCR beta chain is from a study of T cells after yellow fever vaccination. This clonotype was observed at least ten times. This CDR3 has 15 residues. The germline V gene encodes CDR1 MNHEY and CDR2 SVGEGT. The J segment lost 4 bases and the V segment lost 7 bases, leaving 10 bases of the junction unmatched. By 5'RACE template switching, TCR cDNA was produced, with a universal primer site and UMIs added in the process. One entry per CDR3 protein results from TCRdb running MiXCR on the 5' RACE reads. The sample has 120,000 or so distinct CDR3 sequences, around 6.7% seen once. This rearrangement joins TRBV6-2 or TRBV6-3 to TRBJ1-1; 9 positions match TRBD1. The TCR comes from a man aged 18 to 30 who received the YFV17D yellow fever vaccine. Sequences were derived from CD4+ T cells sorted from PBMCs, sampled roughly 47 days after the first yellow fever vaccination. The CDR3 sequence is CASIDPGQGSTEAFF. DNA for the CDR3: TGTGCCAGCATCGACCCGGGACAGGGAAGCACTGAAGCTTTCTTT.